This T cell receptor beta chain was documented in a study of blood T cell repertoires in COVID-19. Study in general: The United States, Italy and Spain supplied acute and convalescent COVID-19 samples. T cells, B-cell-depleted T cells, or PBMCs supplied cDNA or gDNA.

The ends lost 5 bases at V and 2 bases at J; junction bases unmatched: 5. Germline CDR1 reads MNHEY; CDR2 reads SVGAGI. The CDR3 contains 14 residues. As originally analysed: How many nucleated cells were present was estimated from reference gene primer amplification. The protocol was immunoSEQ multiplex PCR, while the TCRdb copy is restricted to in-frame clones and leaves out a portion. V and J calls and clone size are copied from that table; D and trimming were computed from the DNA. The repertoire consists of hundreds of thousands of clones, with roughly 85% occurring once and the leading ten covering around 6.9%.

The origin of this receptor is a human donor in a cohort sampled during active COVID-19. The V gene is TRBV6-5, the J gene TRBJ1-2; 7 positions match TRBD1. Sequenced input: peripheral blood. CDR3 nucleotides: TGTGCCAGCAGTCGGGGACAGCGAAACTATGGCTACACCTTC. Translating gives CASSRGQRNYGYTF.